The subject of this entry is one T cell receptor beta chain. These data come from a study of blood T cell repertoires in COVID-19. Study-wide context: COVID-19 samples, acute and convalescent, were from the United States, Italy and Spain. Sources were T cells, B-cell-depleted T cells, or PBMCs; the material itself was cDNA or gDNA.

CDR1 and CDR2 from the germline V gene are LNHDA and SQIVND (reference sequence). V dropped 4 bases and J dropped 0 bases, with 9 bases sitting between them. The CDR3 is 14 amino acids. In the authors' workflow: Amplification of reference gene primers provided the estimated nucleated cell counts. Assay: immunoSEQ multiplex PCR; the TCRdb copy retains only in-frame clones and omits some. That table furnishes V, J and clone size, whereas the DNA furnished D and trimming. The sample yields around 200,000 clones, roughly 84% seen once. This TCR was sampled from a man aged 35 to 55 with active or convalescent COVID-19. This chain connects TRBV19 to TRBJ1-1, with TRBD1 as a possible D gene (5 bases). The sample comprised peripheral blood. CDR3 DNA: TGTGCCAGTAGTACGGACACGATGAACACTGAAGCTTTCTTT. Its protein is CASSTDTMNTEAFF.